These 3 T cell receptor beta chains were all obtained from the same sample, sequenced in a study of T cell changes during pregnancy in multiple sclerosis. Assay: immunoSEQ multiplex PCR; the TCRdb copy retains only in-frame clones and omits some. The sample carries under 95,000 clones, around 94% recorded once. Here the sequenced sample was peripheral blood, taken after pregnancy. The receptor set was obtained from a female donor with multiple sclerosis, enrolled in a pregnancy study.

The genes are TRBV7-9 and TRBJ1-1; the match to TRBD1 covers 7 bases. Germline trimming cut 5 bases from V and 5 bases from J; bases unmatched to any gene: 11. The CDR3 length is 15 residues. Germline V gene sequence: CDR1 SEHNR, CDR2 FQNEAQ (reference sequence). The CDR3 loop reads CASSGWDSGGTEAFF. In DNA, the CDR3 is TGTGCCAGCAGCGGATGGGACAGCGGGGGGACTGAAGCTTTCTTT.

The V call is TRBV6-5, the J call TRBJ1-2; TRBD1 agrees at 7 bases. The junction had 12 bases not matched to a gene; V was cut back by 7 bases and J by 10 bases. The CDR3 sequence is 13 residues long. In germline, CDR1 is MNHEY, CDR2 SVGAGI. CDR3 amino acids: CASTIQGSRHYTF. Written as DNA, the CDR3 is TGTGCCAGCACCATACAGGGGAGTCGGCACTACACCTTC.

The J gene is TRBJ2-3, the V gene TRBV13; D is perhaps TRBD1 (6 bases). Trimming removed 1 base from V and 8 bases from J, with 13 bases in between. This CDR3 comprises 14 residues. Germline assignment: CDR1 PRHDT and CDR2 FYEKMQ (reference sequence). This CDR3 reads CASSLELGAGTQYF. The CDR3 region has the DNA TGTGCCAGCAGCTTAGAGCTGGGGGCGGGTACGCAGTATTTT.